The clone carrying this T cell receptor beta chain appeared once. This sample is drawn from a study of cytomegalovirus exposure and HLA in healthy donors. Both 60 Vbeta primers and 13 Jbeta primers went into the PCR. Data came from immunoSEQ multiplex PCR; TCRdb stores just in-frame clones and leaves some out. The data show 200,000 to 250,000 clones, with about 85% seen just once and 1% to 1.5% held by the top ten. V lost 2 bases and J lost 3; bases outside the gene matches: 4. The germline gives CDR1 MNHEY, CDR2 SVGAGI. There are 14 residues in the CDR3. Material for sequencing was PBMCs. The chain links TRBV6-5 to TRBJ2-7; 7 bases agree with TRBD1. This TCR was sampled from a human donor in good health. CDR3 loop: CASSYRDSYYEQYF. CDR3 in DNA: TGTGCCAGCAGTTACCGGGACAGTTACTACGAGCAGTACTTC.